What follows are 30 T cell receptor beta chains derived from one specimen sequenced in a study of blood T cell repertoires in COVID-19. Produced via immunoSEQ multiplex PCR; TCRdb's table is partial and in-frame only. Altogether around 57,000 clones are present, 82% being singletons, with the ten largest covering 22%. What was sequenced was peripheral blood. These receptors all come from a woman in her sixties with acute or convalescent COVID-19.

There are a few counts of this clone. The chain couples TRBV6-5 to TRBJ1-2; D perhaps matches TRBD1 (5 bases). CDR1 is MNHEY, CDR2 SVGAGI, per germline. The V end lost 0 bases, the J end lost 7 bases, and 9 bases lay between the germline ends. This CDR3 region has 13 residues. In DNA, the CDR3 is TGTGCCAGCAGTTACTCGGAGGGGAGTGGCTACACCTTC. Translated, it gives CASSYSEGSGYTF.

This clone was counted once. The chain recombines TRBV2 with TRBJ2-1; 7 nucleotides match TRBD2. CDR1 is SNHLY and CDR2 is FYNNEI in the germline V gene. The CDR3 has 13 residues. J gave up 9 bases and V 4 bases, and 6 bases lay outside the gene matches. CDR3 sequence reads: CASSGEGGGEQFF. CDR3 nucleotides: TGTGCCAGCAGTGGAGAGGGCGGGGGTGAGCAGTTCTTC.

This clone was seen a single time. V gene TRBV5-4 combines with J gene TRBJ2-3; 7 bases are shared with TRBD2. The CDR3 sequence is 15 residues long. Germline V gives CDR1 SGHNT, CDR2 YYREEE (reference sequence). V lost 7 bases and J lost 0; bases outside the gene matches: 8. CDR3 nucleotide sequence: TGTGCCAGCGCGTCTGGGGGGGTTAGCACAGATACGCAGTATTTT. It is translated as CASASGGVSTDTQYF.

There are many counts of this clone. The chain recombines TRBV7-3 with TRBJ1-2; D not resolved. Trimming took off 0 bases at V and 4 bases at J, with 15 bases between the two ends. Germline V CDR1 and CDR2: SGHTA, FQGTGA. The CDR3 is 16 amino acids. CDR3 protein: CASSLTGGKASYGYTF. CDR3 in DNA: TGTGCCAGCAGCTTAACGGGAGGGAAGGCGAGCTATGGCTACACCTTC.

The gene calls are TRBV19 and TRBJ2-7; TRBD1 is a possible D gene (6 bases). The CDR3 length is 13 residues. Germline assignment: CDR1 LNHDA and CDR2 SQIVND (reference sequence). V lost 5 bases to trimming and J lost 6 bases, with 14 bases between them. For the CDR3, the DNA is TGTGCCAGTAGTCAGACAGGACTTCGCGAGCAGTACTTC. Translating gives CASSQTGLREQYF.

The gene calls are TRBV5-1 and TRBJ2-3; D is ambiguous. CDR1 and CDR2 (germline): SGHRS, YFSETQ. CDR3 length: 15 amino acids. Deletions cut 2 bases from V and 1 base from J, with 11 bases between. The CDR3 DNA sequence: TGCGCCAGCAGCTTCCGGGTTACGGGCACAGATACGCAGTATTTT. It codes for CASSFRVTGTDTQYF.

The V gene is TRBV4-3, the J gene TRBJ1-1; no reliable D call. The CDR3 is 13 residues long. The germline V gene encodes CDR1 LGHNA and CDR2 YSLEER. With 0 bases removed from V and 7 bases from J, the gap between germline ends came to 9 bases. The CDR3 sequence is CASSQDVRYEAFF. CDR3 sequence (DNA): TGCGCCAGCAGCCAAGATGTCCGGTATGAAGCTTTCTTT.

The V gene is TRBV7-2, the J gene TRBJ1-3, with TRBD1 as a possible D gene (5 bases). CDR1 and CDR2 from the germline V gene are SGHTA and FQGNSA. V lost 2 bases to trimming and J lost 2 bases, with 7 bases between them. This CDR3 has 14 residues. CDR3 region: CASSLRGAGNTIYF. CDR3 bases: TGTGCCAGCAGCTTAAGGGGTGCTGGAAACACCATATATTTT.

This clone was seen a handful of times. This rearrangement joins TRBV7-8 to TRBJ2-3, with TRBD2 matching over 10 bases. V shed 0 bases, J shed 4 bases, and the junction held 4 bases outside the gene matches. The CDR3 runs 16 residues. Germline CDR1 SGHVS, CDR2 FQNEAQ. CDR3 nucleotide sequence: TGTGCCAGCAGCTTAGCTAGCGGGGGGTGGGCAGATACGCAGTATTTT. Translating it yields CASSLASGGWADTQYF.

The genes are TRBV12-3 or TRBV12-4 and TRBJ2-3, with D unresolved. This CDR3 spans 12 amino acids. Trimming took off 3 bases at V and 5 bases at J, with 6 bases between the two ends. The chain's CDR3 is CASSFSGDTQYF. The CDR3 bases are TGTGCCAGCAGTTTTTCGGGAGATACGCAGTATTTT.

In this sample, this clone turned up a few times. The identical CDR3 is also encoded by other nucleotide sequences in the sample. The rearrangement links TRBV7-2 to TRBJ2-6; 7 bases fit TRBD1. The germline V gene has CDR1 SGHTA and CDR2 FQGNSA. The CDR3 has 16 residues. V shed 6 bases, J shed 4 bases, and the junction held 9 bases outside the gene matches. This CDR3 reads CASSRQGLSGANVLTF. As DNA, the CDR3 is TGTGCCAGCAGTCGACAGGGTCTGTCAGGGGCCAACGTCCTGACTTTC.

As to this clone: The same CDR3 also results from other DNA sequences found in this sample. CDR3: CASSLQGRGNQPQHF. The CDR3 DNA is TGTGCCAGCAGTTTACAGGGGAGAGGCAATCAGCCCCAGCATTTT. This rearrangement joins TRBV7-2 to TRBJ1-5, with 7 bases matching TRBD1. Per the germline V gene, CDR1 is SGHTA and CDR2 is FQGNSA. The CDR3 runs to 15 residues. V lost 6 bases and J lost 2; bases outside the gene matches: 7.

The chain employs TRBV3-1 (or the pseudogene TRBV3-2) and TRBJ1-1; D is undetermined. Trimming removed 3 bases at V and 1 base at J, with 12 bases between. The germline CDR1 and CDR2 sequences are LGHDT and YNNKEL (reference sequence). The CDR3 spans 15 residues. The CDR3: CASSQPLGANTEAFF. The DNA for the CDR3 is TGTGCCAGCAGCCAGCCTTTGGGCGCGAACACTGAAGCTTTCTTT.

The table lists this clone with a count of one. V is TRBV14 and J is TRBJ1-1, with a weak D call TRBD1 (6 bases). This CDR3 has 15 residues. V was pared by 0 bases and J by 5 bases, with 13 bases between. Germline CDR1 and CDR2: SGHDN and FVKESK. The CDR3 spells CASSQDWGQGTEAFF. In DNA, the CDR3 is TGTGCCAGCAGCCAAGATTGGGGGCAGGGAACTGAAGCTTTCTTT.

The chain carries TRBV19 and TRBJ1-1; D ambiguous. Trimming took 3 bases from V and 5 from J, leaving 19 bases between them. This CDR3 comprises 16 residues. Germline V lookup: CDR1 LNHDA, CDR2 SQIVND (reference sequence). CDR3 amino acids: CASSMATIGVWTEAFF. In DNA form, the CDR3 reads TGTGCCAGTAGTATGGCAACGATTGGAGTCTGGACTGAAGCTTTCTTT.

The chain employs TRBV24-1 and TRBJ2-2, with a tentative D call TRBD1 (5 bases). Germline-derived CDR1 and CDR2 are KGHDR and SFDVKD. V lost 5 bases and J lost 1, with 10 bases in between. This CDR3 comprises 15 residues. The DNA for the CDR3 is TGTGCCACCAGTGCGGCAGGACAGAACACCGGGGAGCTGTTTTTT. Protein: CATSAAGQNTGELFF.

The CDR3 protein is CASSFSGNTEAFF. The CDR3 nucleotides are TGTGCCAGCAGCTTTTCAGGGAACACTGAAGCTTTCTTT. The chain joins TRBV7-2 to TRBJ1-1; no clear D. Germline V gene sequence: CDR1 SGHTA, CDR2 FQGNSA. V lost 3 bases to trimming and J lost 1 base, with 6 bases between them. The CDR3 extends over 13 amino acids.

This chain uses TRBV7-2 with TRBJ2-7; TRBD1 aligns across 8 bases. V shed 1 base, J shed 6 bases, and the junction held 5 bases outside the gene matches. The germline V gene encodes CDR1 SGHTA and CDR2 FQGNSA. The CDR3 spans 14 residues. DNA of the CDR3: TGTGCCAGCAGCTTAGTGGACAGGGCGGGCGAGCAGTACTTC. It translates to CASSLVDRAGEQYF. The full variable domain, rest sourced from reference TRBV7-2 and TRBJ2-7, is GAGVSQSPSNKVTEKGKDVELRCDPISGHTALYWYRQSLGQGLEFLIYFQGNSAPDKSGLPSDRFSAERTGGSVSTLTIQRTQQEDSAVYLCASSLVDRAGEQYFGPGTRLTVT.

This clone was seen only once. This sequence joins TRBV29-1 and TRBJ2-3; TRBD1 agrees at 7 bases. V shed 4 bases, J shed 3 bases, and the junction held 7 bases outside the gene matches. The CDR3 contains 14 residues. CDR1 is SQVTM and CDR2 is ANQGSEA in the germline V gene. This chain's CDR3 is CSVGQGRGTDTQYF. The CDR3 region has the DNA TGCAGCGTTGGTCAGGGCAGGGGGACAGATACGCAGTATTTT.

CDR3 sequence (DNA): TGCGCCAGCAGCCAAGAATTCTCGGTTAGCGGGGGGCTCAGGGATACGCAGTATTTT. Its translation: CASSQEFSVSGGLRDTQYF. V and J are TRBV4-1 and TRBJ2-3, with TRBD2 matching 10 bases. CDR3 length equals 19 residues. J lost 6 bases, V lost 0 bases, and 15 bases had no gene match. The germline V gene encodes CDR1 MGHRA and CDR2 YSYEKL.

The genes are TRBV19 and TRBJ2-7, with D possibly being TRBD1 (5 bases). The CDR3 covers 14 residues. V shed 3 bases and J shed 1 base, with 10 bases lying between them. CDR1 is LNHDA, CDR2 SQIVND, per germline (reference sequence). CDR3 amino acids: CASSMGRASYEQYF. The CDR3 nucleotides are TGTGCCAGTAGTATGGGCAGGGCTTCCTACGAGCAGTACTTC.

The V and J genes are TRBV29-1 and TRBJ1-1, with D uncertain. This CDR3 is built from 11 residues. Trimming cost V 2 bases and J 4 bases, with 5 bases left between them. Per the germline V gene, CDR1 is SQVTM and CDR2 is ANQGSEA. The CDR3 DNA is TGCAGCGTTGAATTCATCACTGAAGCTTTCTTT. Protein product: CSVEFITEAFF.

This rearrangement joins TRBV6-5 to TRBJ1-1; D not resolved. Trimming left V 7 bases short and J 6 bases short, with 15 bases between. There are 13 residues in the CDR3. Per the germline V gene, CDR1 is MNHEY and CDR2 is SVGAGI. The DNA for the CDR3 is TGTGCCAGCATGCGTTCCGGAGGTGCTGAAGCTTTCTTT. This codes for CASMRSGGAEAFF.

A single count supports this clone. The chain combines TRBV19 with TRBJ2-7, with 9 nucleotides matching TRBD1. Germline V gene sequence: CDR1 LNHDA, CDR2 SQIVND (reference sequence). V shed 1 base, J shed 5 bases, and the junction held 6 bases outside the gene matches. The CDR3 is 15 residues long. The CDR3 DNA follows: TGTGCCAGTAGTATAGGTTACAGGGGGCGGGACGAGCAGTACTTC. It encodes CASSIGYRGRDEQYF.

CDR3 in amino acids: CASRLTDRVGNTIYF. In DNA, the CDR3 is TGTGCCAGCAGACTAACAGACAGGGTGGGAAACACCATATATTTT. The chain joins TRBV6-5 to TRBJ1-3; 7 bases match TRBD1. Germline V gene data show CDR1 as MNHEY and CDR2 as SVGAGI. The CDR3 sequence is 15 residues long. V dropped 6 bases and J dropped 4; count of bases not matched to a gene: 9.

The rearrangement joins TRBV6-5 to TRBJ2-3, with 8 positions matching TRBD2. V shed 4 bases, J shed 2 bases, and the junction held 5 bases outside the gene matches. CDR1 and CDR2 (germline): MNHEY, SVGAGI. CDR3 size: 15 residues. The CDR3 region is CASSSAGGNTDTQYF. In nucleotides, the CDR3 is TGTGCCAGCAGTTCCGCGGGGGGTAACACAGATACGCAGTATTTT.

The DNA of the CDR3 is TGTGCCAGCAGCTTAGTGAGCGACGAGCAGTACTTC. It translates to CASSLVSDEQYF. The chain couples TRBV7-9 to TRBJ2-7; D is unclear. This CDR3 is built from 12 residues. Germline CDR1 is SEHNR and CDR2 is FQNEAQ (reference sequence). V lost 1 base to trimming and J lost 5 bases, with 6 bases between them.

The V and J genes are TRBV4-3 and TRBJ1-4; 10 bases are a match to TRBD1. CDR1 is LGHNA and CDR2 is YSLEER in the germline V gene. V dropped 4 bases and J dropped 0; count of bases not matched to a gene: 5. The CDR3 covers 17 residues. CDR3 sequence (DNA): TGCGCCAGCAGCCCCGGGACAGGGGCGGCAACTAATGAAAAACTGTTTTTT. Its translation: CASSPGTGAATNEKLFF.

This chain uses TRBV18 with TRBJ2-7; D is ambiguous. Germline V gene data show CDR1 as KGHSH and CDR2 as LQKENI. V was trimmed by 3 bases and J by 3 bases, leaving 12 bases between them. The CDR3 extends over 14 amino acids. The CDR3 is CASSPSPDIYEQYF. For the CDR3, the DNA is TGTGCCAGCTCACCTTCCCCAGATATCTACGAGCAGTACTTC.

This clone was seen only once. The chain uses TRBV19 and TRBJ2-3; D not certain. This CDR3 is 14 amino acids long. V dropped 0 bases and J dropped 4 bases, with 8 bases sitting between them. Germline V CDR1 and CDR2: LNHDA, SQIVND (reference sequence). In DNA form, the CDR3 reads TGTGCCAGTAGTATAGAGGGCCAGGCAGATACGCAGTATTTT. Translated: CASSIEGQADTQYF.